Below are 13 T cell receptor beta chains sequenced from a single sample in a study of identical twins. MiXCR was run by TCRdb on the 5' RACE reads, yielding one entry per CDR3 protein. The repertoire includes more than 1.5 million distinct CDR3 sequences, roughly a third of them detected once, and roughly 0.3% sits in the top ten. Sample: cord blood. The receptors shown here come from a newborn girl in good health.

This clonotype was seen only a few times. The chain combines TRBV29-1 with TRBJ1-2, with TRBD1 identical over 9 bases. The junction had 6 bases not matched to a gene; V was cut back by 7 bases and J by 3 bases. The CDR3 is 13 amino acids. The germline CDR1 and CDR2 sequences are SQVTM and ANQGSEA. The CDR3 region has the DNA TGCAGCGCTGGGGACAGGGAAGACTATGGCTACACCTTC. It yields the protein CSAGDREDYGYTF.

The rearrangement links TRBV4-1 to TRBJ2-7, with D possibly being TRBD1 (6 bases). The V end was cut by 2 bases, the J end by 2 bases, with 13 bases between. From germline, CDR1 is MGHRA and CDR2 YSYEKL. The CDR3 is 15 residues long. CDR3 nucleotide sequence: TGCGCCAGCAGCCAAAACCGACAGGCCACCTACGAGCAGTACTTC. It is translated as CASSQNRQATYEQYF.

The CDR3 protein is CASSFTSHGYTF. CDR3 nucleotides: TGTGCCAGCAGCTTTACTTCTCATGGCTACACCTTC. The chain recombines TRBV5-6 with TRBJ1-2; unclear D gene. Trimming left V 2 bases short and J 6 bases short, with 8 bases between. The CDR3 sequence is 12 residues long. From germline, CDR1 is SGHDT and CDR2 YYEEEE.

CDR3 protein: CSARALGLAGDNEQFF. The DNA of the CDR3 is TGCAGTGCTAGAGCTCTAGGACTAGCCGGGGACAATGAGCAGTTCTTC. The V call is TRBV20-1, the J call TRBJ2-1; TRBD2 aligns across 8 bases. After removal of 1 base from V and 5 bases from J, the junction contained 10 bases not matched to a gene. The CDR3 length is 16 residues. Looked up from germline, CDR1 is DFQATT and CDR2 is SNEGSKA (reference sequence).

This clonotype was seen many times. J is TRBJ2-1 and V is TRBV4-1; 7 nucleotides agree with TRBD1. J was trimmed by 0 bases and V by 2 bases; bases with no gene match: 4. Germline CDR1 and CDR2: MGHRA and YSYEKL. The CDR3 has 16 residues. The CDR3 spells CASSQPRDSSYNEQFF. The CDR3 nucleotides are TGCGCCAGCAGCCAACCCCGGGACAGCTCCTACAATGAGCAGTTCTTC.

In its sample, this clonotype was seen many times. The gene calls are TRBV28 and TRBJ2-7, with 8 bases that match TRBD2. The ends lost 10 bases at V and 3 bases at J; junction bases unmatched: 8. This CDR3 comprises 13 residues. The germline CDR1 and CDR2 sequences are MDHEN and SYDVKM. The CDR3 region has the DNA TGTGCCACCTTGGCTAGCGGGTTCTACGAGCAGTACTTC. Protein product: CATLASGFYEQYF.

The genes are TRBV20-1 and TRBJ2-4; D may be TRBD1 (5 bases). Germline V gene sequence: CDR1 DFQATT, CDR2 SNEGSKA (reference sequence). The CDR3 totals 16 residues. The V and J ends lost 0 bases and 3 bases respectively, with 15 bases between them. CDR3 region: CSARDPGQGNKNIQYF. The CDR3 coding sequence is TGCAGTGCTAGAGATCCGGGCCAGGGAAACAAAAACATTCAGTACTTC.

A few counts support this clonotype. The chain is built from TRBV20-1 and TRBJ1-6; 8 bases map to TRBD1. V trimming: 6 bases; J trimming: 4 bases; junction bases outside the gene matches: 14. The CDR3 extends over 17 amino acids. Germline CDR1 DFQATT, CDR2 SNEGSKA (reference sequence). DNA for the CDR3: TGCAGTGCCCACAGGGGGGGAGGGGGGCCTTATAATTCACCCCTCCACTTT. Protein sequence: CSAHRGGGGPYNSPLHF.

The rearrangement joins TRBV6-6 to TRBJ1-3; D may be TRBD1 (6 bases). The length of the CDR3 is 14 residues. Trimming stripped 6 bases from V and 0 bases from J, with 9 bases between. Germline V gene sequence: CDR1 MNHNY, CDR2 SVGAGI (reference sequence). CDR3 in DNA: TGTGCCAGCAGGCGGGACAACTCTGGAAACACCATATATTTT. Its translation is CASRRDNSGNTIYF.

The chain combines TRBV13 with TRBJ2-2, with unresolved D. Germline V CDR1 and CDR2: PRHDT, FYEKMQ (reference sequence). The CDR3 spans 11 residues. Trimming took 8 bases from V and 7 from J, leaving 8 bases between them. The CDR3, as DNA: TGTGCCAGCGGATCCAACGGGGAGCTGTTTTTT. Amino acid sequence: CASGSNGELFF.

V gene TRBV6-5 combines with J gene TRBJ1-1; D remains unclear. The ends were cut back, 7 bases at V and 1 base at J, with 10 bases in the middle. CDR3 length equals 13 residues. The germline CDR1 and CDR2 sequences are MNHEY and SVGAGI. The CDR3 sequence: CASNRTPNTEAFF. The CDR3 nucleotides are TGTGCCAGCAACCGGACCCCGAACACTGAAGCTTTCTTT.

This clonotype turned up a few times. The chain has TRBV12-3 or TRBV12-4 and TRBJ2-3; TRBD1 agrees at 11 bases. There are 16 residues in the CDR3. V was pared by 5 bases and J by 2 bases, with 6 bases of the junction left unmatched. For the CDR3, the DNA is TGTGCCAGCAGTGCGGGGACAGGGGGTTTCACAGATACGCAGTATTTT. It translates to CASSAGTGGFTDTQYF.

This rearrangement joins TRBV7-9 to TRBJ2-7; TRBD1 matches at 9 bases. The germline gives CDR1 SEHNR, CDR2 FQNEAQ (reference sequence). This CDR3 region has 15 residues. Trimming removed 1 base from V and 3 bases from J; junction bases left unmatched: 4. The CDR3 coding sequence is TGTGCCAGCAGCTTAGACCTGGGACAGGGCTACGAGCAGTACTTC. The encoded protein is CASSLDLGQGYEQYF.